This TCR beta chain was recorded in a study of tumor-infiltrating lymphocytes in primary liver carcinoma. As for the study in general: Resecting the tumor surgically was how the patients' primary liver carcinoma was treated. Spanning 30 to 69 years of age, the patients were men and women. The study's findings and limits: Blood fell significantly below tumors in its top-250-clone fraction (p = 0.039).

Germline CDR1 is SGHRS and CDR2 is YFSETQ. This CDR3 has 13 residues. A constant-region primer served to make TCR beta cDNA from about 0.45 ug total RNA. It was through three nested multiplex PCR rounds of slightly modified ARM-PCR that TCR beta libraries arose. Amplification in the first two PCR rounds was performed using TRBV1-TRBV30 forward primers and a C-beta reverse primer for roughly 9 cycles each. In TCRdb, the multiplex PCR reads were re-called with MiXCR into one record per CDR3 protein. The table shows approximately 300,000 distinct CDR3 sequences, with 60% to 80% occurring only once. This clonotype was seen many times. Its antigen is as yet unknown. A read error may produce the germline difference seen at one junction end. The study extracted blood RNA from unsorted whole blood and also extracted germline DNA. Collected before surgery were about 4.3 milliliters of peripheral blood.

The sequenced sample was peripheral blood. This clonotype was sampled from a man aged 40-50 years with primary liver carcinoma and hepatitis B virus infection. The chain recombines TRBV5-1 with TRBJ2-3, with D hard to call. CDR3: CASSLSSTDTQYF. Written as DNA, the CDR3 is TGTGCCAGCAGCTTATCTAGCACAGATACGCAGTATTTT.